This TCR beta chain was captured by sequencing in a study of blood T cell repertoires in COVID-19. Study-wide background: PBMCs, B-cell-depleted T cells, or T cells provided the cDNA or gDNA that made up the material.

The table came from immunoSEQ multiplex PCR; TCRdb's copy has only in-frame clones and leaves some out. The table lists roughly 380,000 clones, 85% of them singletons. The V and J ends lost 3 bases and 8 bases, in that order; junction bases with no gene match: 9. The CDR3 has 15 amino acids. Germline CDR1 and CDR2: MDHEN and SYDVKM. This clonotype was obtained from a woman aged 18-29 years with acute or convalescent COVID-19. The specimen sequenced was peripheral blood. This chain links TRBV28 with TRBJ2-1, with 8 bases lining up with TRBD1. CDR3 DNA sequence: TGTGCCAGCAGTTTTTCGTCAGGGGGCTTTGATGAGCAGTTCTTC. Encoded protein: CASSFSSGGFDEQFF.